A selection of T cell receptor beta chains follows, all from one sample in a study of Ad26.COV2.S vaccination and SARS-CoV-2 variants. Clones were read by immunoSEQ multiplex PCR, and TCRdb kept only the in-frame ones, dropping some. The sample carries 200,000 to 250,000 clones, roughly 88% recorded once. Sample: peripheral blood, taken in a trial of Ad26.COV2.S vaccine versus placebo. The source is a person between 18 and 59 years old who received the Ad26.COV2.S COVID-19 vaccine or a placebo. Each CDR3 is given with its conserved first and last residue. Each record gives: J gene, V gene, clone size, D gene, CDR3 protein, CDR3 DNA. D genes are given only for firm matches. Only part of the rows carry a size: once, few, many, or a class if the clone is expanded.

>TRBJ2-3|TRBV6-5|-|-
CASSLQGTQYF
TGTGCCAGCAGCCTCCAGGGTACGCAGTATTTT
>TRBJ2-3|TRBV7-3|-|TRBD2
CASSFLSGGAPDTQYF
TGTGCCAGCAGCTTCCTTAGCGGGGGGGCCCCAGATACGCAGTATTTT
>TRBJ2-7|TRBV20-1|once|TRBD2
CSAGGPYEQYF
TGCAGTGCGGGAGGGCCCTACGAGCAGTACTTC
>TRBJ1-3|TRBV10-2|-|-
CASSVGVLSGNTIYF
TGCGCCAGCAGTGTGGGGGTCCTCTCTGGAAACACCATATATTTT
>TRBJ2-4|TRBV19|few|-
CASSKLVVFGAKNIQYF
TGTGCCAGTAGTAAGTTGGTGGTTTTCGGGGCCAAAAACATTCAGTACTTC
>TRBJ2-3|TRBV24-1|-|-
CATSASPSTGGTTDTQYF
TGTGCCACCAGTGCCTCCCCTTCGACGGGCGGGACCACAGATACGCAGTATTTT
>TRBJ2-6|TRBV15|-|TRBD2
CATSREGRTSGSLGANVLTF
TGTGCCACCAGCAGAGAGGGCCGGACTAGCGGGAGTCTGGGGGCCAACGTCCTGACTTTC
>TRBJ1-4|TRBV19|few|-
CASSDLTTNEKLFF
TGTGCCAGTAGTGACCTGACAACTAATGAAAAACTGTTTTTT
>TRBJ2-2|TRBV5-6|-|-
CASSFLKGPGTSTGELFF
TGTGCCAGCAGCTTTTTGAAGGGACCCGGGACATCCACCGGGGAGCTGTTTTTT
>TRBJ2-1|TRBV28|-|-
CASSFPGNEQFF
TGTGCCAGCAGTTTTCCCGGGAATGAGCAGTTCTTC
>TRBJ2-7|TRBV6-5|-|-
CASSSRGYEQYF
TGTGCCAGCAGTTCCCGGGGCTACGAGCAGTACTTC
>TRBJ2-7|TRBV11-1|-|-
CASSFSGTDYEQYF
TGTGCCAGCAGCTTCTCCGGGACTGACTACGAGCAGTACTTC
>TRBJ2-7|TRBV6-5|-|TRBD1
CASRPGTGVYEQYF
TGTGCCAGCAGACCCGGGACAGGGGTTTACGAGCAGTACTTC
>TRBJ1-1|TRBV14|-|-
CASSIKLNTEAFF
TGTGCCAGCAGCATTAAGTTGAACACTGAAGCTTTCTTT
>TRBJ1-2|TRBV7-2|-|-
CASSLDGTLYGYTF
TGTGCCAGCAGCTTAGACGGGACATTGTATGGCTACACCTTC
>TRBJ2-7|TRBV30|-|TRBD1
CAWDRGHEQYF
TGTGCCTGGGACAGGGGCCACGAGCAGTACTTC
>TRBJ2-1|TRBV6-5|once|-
CASKTSDGSYNEQFF
TGTGCCAGCAAAACCTCGGACGGGTCCTACAATGAGCAGTTCTTC
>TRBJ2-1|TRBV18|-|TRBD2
CASSLLGLADYNEQFF
TGTGCCAGCTCACTCCTGGGACTAGCGGACTACAATGAGCAGTTCTTC
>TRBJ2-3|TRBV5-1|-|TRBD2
CASSLASGSSRTDTQYF
TGCGCCAGCAGCTTGGCTAGCGGGAGTTCGCGCACAGATACGCAGTATTTT
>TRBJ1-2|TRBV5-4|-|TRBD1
CASSLVGQGIDGYTF
TGTGCCAGCAGCTTGGTAGGACAGGGCATTGATGGCTACACCTTC
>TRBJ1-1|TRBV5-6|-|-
CASAVEDAEAFF
TGTGCCAGCGCCGTGGAGGACGCCGAAGCTTTCTTT
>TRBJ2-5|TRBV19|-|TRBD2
CASSIDGTRGETQYF
TGTGCCAGTAGTATAGACGGGACGCGGGGGGAGACCCAGTACTTC
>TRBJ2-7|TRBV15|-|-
CATSRLGDSVGDEQYF
TGTGCCACCAGCAGGCTAGGCGATAGCGTGGGCGACGAGCAGTACTTC
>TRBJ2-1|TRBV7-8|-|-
CASSLQRHYNEQFF
TGTGCCAGCAGCTTACAGCGCCACTACAATGAGCAGTTCTTC
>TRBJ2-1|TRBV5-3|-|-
CARSLGPLVSYNEQFF
TGTGCCAGAAGCTTGGGGCCACTAGTGAGCTACAATGAGCAGTTCTTC
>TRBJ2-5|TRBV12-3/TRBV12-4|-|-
CASSLIGEETQYF
TGTGCCAGCAGTTTAATTGGAGAAGAGACCCAGTACTTC
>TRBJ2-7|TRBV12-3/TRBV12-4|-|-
CASSLYGYEQYF
TGTGCCAGCAGTTTATACGGGTACGAGCAGTACTTC
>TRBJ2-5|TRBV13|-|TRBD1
CASRVQGAGETQYF
TGTGCCAGCAGGGTACAGGGGGCTGGGGAGACCCAGTACTTC
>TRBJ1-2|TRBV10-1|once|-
CASSEFQGSGYTF
TGCGCCAGCAGTGAATTCCAGGGCTCTGGCTACACCTTC
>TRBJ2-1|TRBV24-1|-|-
CATSDFTGLGNEQFF
TGTGCCACCAGTGATTTTACGGGGCTCGGGAATGAGCAGTTCTTC
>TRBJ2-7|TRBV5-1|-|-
CASSLGGSSSYEQYF
TGCGCCAGCAGCTTGGGTGGCTCCTCTTCCTACGAGCAGTACTTC
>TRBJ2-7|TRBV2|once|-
CASRGISYEQYF
TGTGCCAGCAGGGGAATATCCTACGAGCAGTACTTC
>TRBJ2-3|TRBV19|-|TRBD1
CASSTKTGTVADTQYF
TGTGCCAGTAGTACGAAAACCGGGACAGTAGCAGATACGCAGTATTTT
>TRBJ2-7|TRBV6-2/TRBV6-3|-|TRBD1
CASSPTGVGSYEQYF
TGTGCCAGCAGTCCGACAGGGGTCGGCTCCTACGAGCAGTACTTC
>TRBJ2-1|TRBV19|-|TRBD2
CASSIQLRGIAGVESNEQFF
TGTGCCAGTAGTATTCAATTAAGGGGGATAGCGGGAGTCGAGTCCAATGAGCAGTTCTTC
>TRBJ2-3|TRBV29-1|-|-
CSVAGQYTDTQYF
TGCAGCGTTGCAGGACAGTACACAGATACGCAGTATTTT
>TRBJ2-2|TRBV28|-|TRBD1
CASSFPNRDRVTGELFF
TGTGCCAGCAGTTTCCCAAACCGGGACAGGGTAACCGGGGAGCTGTTTTTT
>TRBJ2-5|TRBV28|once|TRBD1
CASIRSGTGGETQYF
TGTGCCAGCATCCGCTCCGGGACAGGGGGTGAGACCCAGTACTTC
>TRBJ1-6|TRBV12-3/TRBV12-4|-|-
CASRPGRYSPLHF
TGTGCCAGCAGGCCGGGTCGCTATTCACCCCTCCACTTT
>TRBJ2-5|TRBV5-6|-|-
CASSGTQGWGETQYF
TGTGCCAGCAGCGGGACCCAGGGGTGGGGAGAGACCCAGTACTTC
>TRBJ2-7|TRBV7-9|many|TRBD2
CASSLVGLAGIYEQYF
TGTGCCAGCAGCTTAGTGGGGCTAGCGGGAATCTACGAGCAGTACTTC
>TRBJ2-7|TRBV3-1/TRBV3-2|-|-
CASSQVDEQYF
TGTGCCAGCAGCCAGGTAGACGAGCAGTACTTC
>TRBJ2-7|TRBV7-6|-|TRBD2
CASSQGAGGTGEQYF
TGTGCCAGCAGCCAGGGCGCGGGAGGAACGGGGGAGCAGTACTTC
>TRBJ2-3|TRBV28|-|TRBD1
CASSTDRDNDTQYF
TGTGCCAGCAGTACCGACAGGGACAACGATACGCAGTATTTT
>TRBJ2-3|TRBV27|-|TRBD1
CASRPTGGSTDTQYF
TGTGCCAGCAGACCCACAGGGGGCAGCACAGATACGCAGTATTTT
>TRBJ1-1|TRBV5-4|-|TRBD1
CASSFDRGQAFF
TGTGCCAGCAGCTTTGACAGGGGTCAGGCTTTCTTT
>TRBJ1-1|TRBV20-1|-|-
CRLGVNTEAFF
TGCAGGCTGGGGGTGAACACTGAAGCTTTCTTT
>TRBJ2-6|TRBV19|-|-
CASSMGSLTSGANVLTF
TGTGCCAGTAGTATGGGGTCGCTCACCTCTGGGGCCAACGTCCTGACTTTC
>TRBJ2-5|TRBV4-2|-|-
CASSQEGSGQETQYF
TGTGCCAGCAGCCAAGAAGGTTCGGGGCAAGAGACCCAGTACTTC
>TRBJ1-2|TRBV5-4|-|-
CASSEDTTNYGYTF
TGTGCCAGCAGCGAGGACACCACTAACTATGGCTACACCTTC
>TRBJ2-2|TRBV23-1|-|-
CASSHNALWGREYTGELFF
TGCGCCAGCAGTCACAACGCGTTATGGGGCCGTGAGTACACCGGGGAGCTGTTTTTT
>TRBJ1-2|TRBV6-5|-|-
CASSLRGARGYGYTF
TGTGCCAGCAGTCTTAGGGGGGCTAGAGGCTATGGCTACACCTTC
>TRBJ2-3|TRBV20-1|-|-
CSASMAPTKTSTDTQYF
TGCAGTGCTAGTATGGCTCCAACGAAAACTAGCACAGATACGCAGTATTTT
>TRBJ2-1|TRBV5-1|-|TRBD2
CASSLTGTSGLNEQFF
TGCGCCAGCAGCTTGACCGGGACTAGCGGACTCAATGAGCAGTTCTTC
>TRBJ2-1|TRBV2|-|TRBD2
CASSPWTSGSYNEQFF
TGTGCCAGCAGTCCTTGGACTAGCGGGTCCTACAATGAGCAGTTCTTC
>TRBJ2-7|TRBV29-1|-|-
CSVEVSYEQYF
TGCAGCGTCGAGGTCAGCTACGAGCAGTACTTC
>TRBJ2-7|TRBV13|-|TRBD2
CASSLGPSGYTYEQYF
TGTGCCAGCAGCTTAGGTCCTAGCGGGTATACCTACGAGCAGTACTTC